This T cell receptor beta chain derives from a study of identical twins. With 3 bases removed from V and 4 bases from J, the gap between germline ends came to 10 bases. The CDR3 is made up of 14 amino acids. In TCRdb, the 5' RACE reads were re-called with MiXCR into one record per CDR3 protein. The sample holds approximately 600,000 distinct CDR3 sequences, 7.1% seen once. These data also formed part of another study, on yellow fever vaccine responses in identical twins.

This TCR came from a woman between 18 and 29 years old in good health. This chain links TRBV12-3 or TRBV12-4 with TRBJ2-1; D unclear. The sequenced sample consisted of PBMCs. The CDR3 DNA follows: TGTGCCAGCAGTTTTTTATCCATGTACAATGAGCAGTTCTTC. Translation: CASSFLSMYNEQFF.